Sequencing of this TCR beta chain was carried out in a study of T cell responses to AZD1222 COVID-19 vaccine. Concerning this clone: Its specificity is not known.

Profiling relied on immunoSEQ multiplex PCR, and the TCRdb table lists in-frame clones only, not all of them. In the table there are roughly 130,000 clones, approximately 88% of which are singletons. This CDR3 spans 12 amino acids. The ends were cut back, 2 bases at V and 13 bases at J, with 11 bases in the middle. The germline V gene has CDR1 MGHRA and CDR2 YSYEKL. Study-level results: Spike-specific TCR repertoires showed rising breadth and depth after two AZD1222 doses. The repertoires were collected only after the peak T cell response. Dominant CD4 TCR responses targeted spike regions 160-218 and 743-854. Donors were chiefly white British, with a greater number of females, and clonal diversity was perhaps underestimated.

V usage is TRBV4-1 and J usage is TRBJ1-4, with a possible D match to TRBD1 (5 bases). This clonotype was obtained from an adult in good health. The sample consisted of peripheral blood, taken on day 0 of MenACWY control vaccination. The CDR3 DNA reads TGCGCCAGCAGCCAAACCCCCGGGGGACTGTTTTTT. It yields the protein CASSQTPGGLFF.